The 7 T cell receptor beta chains given below trace back to one sample, sequenced in a study of beta chain features in type 1 diabetes. General study results and limits: Type 1 diabetes patients showed a moderate but significant shortening of TCRB CDR3s in all four CD4+ subsets.

These receptors have no known antigen. The sequenced template was cDNA made from the entire isolated RNA. Sequenced by immunoSEQ multiplex PCR; TCRdb stores in-frame clones only, minus some. The sample lists about 41,000 clones, around 63% occurring once. The source material was Tregs from blood. The receptors were sampled from a man aged 30 to 45 with type 1 diabetes. Some clones in this sample may be carry-over from other donors' samples.

The chain carries TRBV5-1 and TRBJ2-1; D might be TRBD2 (5 bases). Germline CDR1 and CDR2: SGHRS and YFSETQ. The V end was cut by 0 bases, the J end by 8 bases, with 12 bases between. The CDR3 totals 14 residues. As DNA, the CDR3 is TGCGCCAGCAGCTTGGAACCGGGGTCTCATGAGCAGTTCTTC. Protein: CASSLEPGSHEQFF.

This sequence joins TRBV6-4 and TRBJ2-2; D is perhaps TRBD1 (6 bases). Germline assignment: CDR1 MRHNA and CDR2 SNTAGT. The CDR3 has 14 amino acids. V was shortened by 3 bases and J by 7 bases, with 12 bases between the two germline ends. The CDR3 DNA sequence: TGTGCCAGCAGTGATGAGGCAGGGGTCGGGGAGCTGTTTTTT. Protein: CASSDEAGVGELFF.

This sequence joins TRBV29-1 and TRBJ1-1; D is uncertain. The germline V gene encodes CDR1 SQVTM and CDR2 ANQGSEA. V was trimmed by 6 bases and J by 7 bases, leaving 18 bases between them. The CDR3 spans 13 residues. The CDR3 here is CSVAATQRGEAFF. For the CDR3, the DNA is TGCAGCGTCGCAGCGACTCAACGGGGTGAAGCTTTCTTT.

This clone was detected a few times. This chain uses TRBV5-4 with TRBJ2-1, with 8 bases that match TRBD2. The trim removed 7 bases at V and 6 bases at J, leaving 3 bases unmatched. Germline V lookup: CDR1 SGHNT, CDR2 YYREEE (reference sequence). The CDR3 length is 12 residues. The chain's CDR3 is CASAGGSNEQFF. The CDR3 DNA sequence: TGTGCCAGCGCGGGGGGATCCAATGAGCAGTTCTTC.

The chain employs TRBV19 and TRBJ1-5; a weak D match, TRBD1 (5 bases). Germline CDR1 and CDR2: LNHDA and SQIVND (reference sequence). This CDR3 has 13 residues. The V and J ends lost 7 bases and 6 bases respectively, with 13 bases between them. CDR3 sequence (DNA): TGTGCCAGTACCGCGCATGGGGCTCAGCCCCAGCATTTT. This sequence encodes CASTAHGAQPQHF.

V is TRBV5-4 and J is TRBJ1-5; unclear D gene. CDR3 length: 13 amino acids. Trimming left V 0 bases short and J 5 bases short, with 6 bases between. CDR1 SGHNT and CDR2 YYREEE come from the germline V gene (reference sequence). The DNA of the CDR3 is TGTGCCAGCAGCTTGGAGAGGGATCAGCCCCAGCATTTT. Amino acid sequence: CASSLERDQPQHF. Combining the CDR3 with reference TRBV5-4 and TRBJ1-5 gives the whole variable domain ETGVTQSPTHLIKTRGQQVTLRCSSQSGHNTVSWYQQALGQGPQFIFQYYREEENGRGNFPPRFSGLQFPNYSSELNVNALELDDSALYLCASSLERDQPQHFGDGTRLSIL.

In its sample, this clone was seen a few times. The rearrangement links TRBV7-9 to TRBJ1-6; no clear D. Germline CDR1 and CDR2: SEHNR and FQNEAQ (reference sequence). V was pared by 5 bases and J by 0 bases, with 8 bases between. The CDR3 extends over 15 amino acids. This CDR3 reads CASSPSGSYNSPLHF. CDR3 DNA sequence: TGTGCCAGCAGCCCCTCCGGCTCCTATAATTCACCCCTCCACTTT.